This T cell receptor beta chain came from a study of identical twins. Study outcomes and limitations: Sharing of beta out-of-frame sequences by twins showed a weaker excess.

Unique molecular identifiers were present on cDNA, and template switching added a universal primer site. TCRdb used MiXCR to reprocess the 5' RACE reads, holding one entry per CDR3 protein. Counted here are roughly 280,000 distinct CDR3 sequences, nearly 9.5% occurring once; the ten biggest clones make up around 7.1%. In regard to this clonotype: Its cognate antigen is unknown.

Trimming stripped 1 base from V and 7 bases from J, with 9 bases between. The germline CDR1 and CDR2 sequences are SGHDT and YYEEEE. The CDR3 totals 12 residues. The sample was also reused in another study, on yellow fever vaccine responses in identical twins. That work states: Twins' T cell vaccine responses reportedly looked partly convergent, partly personalized.

The receptor's source is a woman aged 18-29 years in good health. Sequenced input: CD8+ T cells sorted from blood. This sequence joins TRBV5-6 and TRBJ2-7, with no clear D. The CDR3 loop is CASSLLGMEQYF. In nucleotides, the CDR3 is TGTGCCAGCAGCTTGTTGGGGATGGAGCAGTACTTC.